This TCR beta chain was sequenced for a study of cytomegalovirus exposure and HLA in healthy donors (dated by TCRdb to between 2016 and 2019). Background on the whole study: An earlier analysis of under 600 of the donors reported 250 to 350 Gb of sequence data and approximately 110 million unique TCR beta sequences from 150 million to 200 million T cells. Approximately 310 gigabases of sequencing data and approximately 85 million unique TCR sequences were included in an early release covering 550 to 650 HLA-typed donors. Among the roughly 400 genotyped donors, 81% belonged to the genetic ancestry cluster associated with self-reported Caucasian donors. The aim of the study was to test whether cataloging public T cell receptors could identify signatures of past pathogen exposure. The T cell repertoires of about 700 subjects were profiled by immunosequencing and related to cytomegalovirus serostatus. Besides the first cohort of more than 650 subjects, a separate validation cohort made up of roughly 120 different subjects was used. To predict cytomegalovirus infection status, the study combined high-throughput TCR immunosequencing, statistical association of individual TCRs with disease status, and machine learning. A later analysis re-examined previously published TCR beta repertoires from 500 to 700 donors and added high-resolution HLA genotyping to investigate patterns of TCR occurrence. In the later analysis, no new phenotypic data were used to find candidate immune exposures; instead, reliance was placed on TCR beta sequences and their occurrence across donors. In an earlier analysis of 500 to 650 of the donors, high-throughput TCR beta sequencing was used to judge whether each TCR beta V gene segment behaved as functional or pseudogenic. Donor age, sex, ethnicity and CMV serostatus were collected together with the repertoire data. A later genetic analysis took genome-wide SNP genotypes for about three fifths of the roughly 700 donors and used that subset as a discovery cohort. All discovery cohort repertoires had been generated on a single sequencing platform. Both class I and class II loci were covered by HLA typing, at four-digit resolution. Typing coverage varied by locus: about 620-630 donors for A, B, C, DRB1 and DQB1; around 560 for DQA1; about 600 for DPA1; roughly 470 for DPB1. A few DR-DQ haplotypes were treated as single units for association and clustering because of strong linkage in the cohort. On average, roughly 240,000 unique TCR beta nucleotide sequences were sequenced per donor among 398 genotyped donors of the cohort, with roughly 18% of those sequences being non-productive. The investigation overall reported the following: In a later genetic analysis, fewer N-insertions in productive TCRs were reported among donors in an Asian-associated ancestry cluster than the roughly 670-donor mean. A later analysis reported that several top co-occurrence clusters appeared linked to parvovirus B19, influenza, CMV and Epstein-Barr virus. Because the 87-base-pair reads could not distinguish some IMGT-functional V segments, including TRBV6-2 and TRBV6-3, those segments were excluded. Correlated functional status among segregating V segments might be attributable to linkage disequilibrium, but an unknown experimental factor could not be ruled out. The study listed around 160 TCR beta chains as associated with cytomegalovirus. This cohort had only TCR beta chains sequenced, and the lack of alpha or paired-chain data limited which features could be detected. The only immune exposure information available for the cohort was CMV serostatus. Roughly uniform sequencing depth across donors was assumed in presence/absence analyses, although this assumption may not hold. V-gene and J-gene trimming of TCR beta chains was associated with a missense DCLRE1C variant in a later genetic analysis, and the association was replicated in an independent cohort. An earlier analysis of approximately 500 of the donors showed that most TCR beta V segments appeared in productive rearrangements either about 87% or about 30% of the time, which broadly matched IMGT annotations. In a later analysis, most CMV-associated TCR beta chains were found to appear HLA-restricted, with HLA associations seemingly driven largely by CMV exposure. The classifier was reported to diagnose cytomegalovirus status with high specificity and sensitivity in both the original cohort and the validation cohort. A further reported finding was that TCR beta sequences accurately predicted the HLA-A and HLA-B alleles for most subjects in the first cohort. Assigning TCR associations to individual alleles was difficult when HLA alleles, especially DR and DQ, strongly co-occurred. According to a later analysis, TCR association rates differed among HLA loci, with DRB1 alleles showing the most associated TCRs and HLA-C alleles showing the fewest. A later analysis found that HLA-associated TCR beta chains were more clonally expanded and had lower generation probabilities than equally common non-associated chains. HLA typing was unavailable for some donors at each locus, so association tests used only the typed subset. In a later analysis, around 15,000 TCR beta sequences were associated with specific HLA alleles at a false discovery rate of 0.05. While some public TCRs were present in many individuals, most TCR sequences turned up only very rarely across donors. A cluster of highly shared sequence variants was judged likely to represent a technical artifact of the sequencing pipeline. Approximately 16 rarely observed V segments, including chromosome 9 orphons, were excluded from the earlier analysis of a few hundred of the donors because counts were too low. In vitro tests confirmed that a few of the cytomegalovirus-associated TCR beta chains recognize cytomegalovirus antigens. The authors suggested that the approach could potentially be generalized to other disease states and immunological phenotypes.

The receptor library was made with the immunoSEQ multiplex PCR assay. A mixture of 60 forward primers for TCR Vbeta segments and 13 reverse primers for TCR Jbeta segments was used in the multiplex PCR. A multiplex PCR assay on genomic DNA amplified the CDR3 region of rearranged TCR beta genes. The Illumina HiSeq System was used to sequence the amplified TCR beta libraries as 87-base-pair reads. In the original analysis: A later analysis counted tens of millions of unique TCR beta chains across the 700 or so repertoires, and some 11 million of these chains were shared by at least two donors. Raw reads were error-corrected and collapsed into unique sequences with a nearest-neighbor algorithm that merged closely related sequences to remove PCR and sequencing errors. To assign V, D and J gene segments, CDR3 sequences were aligned to IMGT reference sequences. For a sequence to be retained, at least a six-nucleotide match to both a V gene segment and a J gene segment was required. A rearrangement counted as productive if the CDR3 had no stop codons and remained in frame with V and J, and every other rearrangement counted as non-productive. Following IMGT convention, CDR3 was defined as the stretch from the second conserved V-encoded cysteine up to the conserved J-encoded phenylalanine. Sequences without an unambiguous match to a single V gene segment were excluded from the earlier analysis of approximately 560 of the donors. In an earlier analysis of around 590 of the donors, a V segment was called functional when productive rearrangements were above 56.7%, and segregating when the standard deviation between donors exceeded 5%. To diagnose cytomegalovirus status from the catalog of TCR beta chain sequences, a statistical classification framework was built. In a later analysis, V and J genes were assigned by comparing TCR nucleotide sequences against IMGT/GENE-DB human TR gene sequences. Using the TCRdist pipeline, a later analysis assigned CDR3 sequences along with most-parsimonious VDJ recombination scenarios. In a later analysis, every TCR beta chain was defined by the combination of its CDR3 amino acid sequence and its V-gene family, and reads without a unique V-gene family were dropped. A later analysis removed 550 to 700 highly shared, low-generation-probability nucleotide sequences to deal with suspected cross-contamination and a sequencing artifact. In a later analysis, a clonal expansion index was calculated for each public chain from normalized within-repertoire ranks of inferred template counts. A later analysis computed generation probabilities with a VDJ recombination model fitted to out-of-frame rearrangements, and checked the results against IGoR. A later analysis scored TCR-TCR, TCR-HLA and TCR-CMV co-occurrence with hypergeometric tests, applying a repertoire-size bias correction to TCR pairs. A later analysis estimated false discovery rates by permuting HLA or CMV assignments 20 times. In a later analysis, co-occurring TCRs were grouped using DBSCAN, with TCRdist sequence similarity added in when clustering inside HLA-allele-positive subsets. Co-occurrence clustering excluded repertoires with fewer than 30,000 or more than 120,000 public chains, plus five with anomalous nucleotide sharing. The source is immuneACCESS, and TCRdb retained only in-frame sequences with V and J called. Part of the clones is not carried over; for the studies checked, unresolved V genes explain less than half of this, and the remainder is unexplained. For V, J and clone size, that table is used; D and trimming come from the DNA. The sample table records 160,000 or so clones; around four fifths of these occur just once. Less than 2% of the sample is held by the ten biggest clonotypes.

Based on the germline V gene, the CDR1 and CDR2 sequences are SGHAT and FQNNGV. Counted from cysteine to phenylalanine, this CDR3 has 15 amino acids. Only CDR3 DNA is held: 45 bases, read in frame from base 1. V is cut back by 5 bases and J by 2 bases, with 6 bases in the junction unmatched. In total, roughly 670 healthy bone marrow donors made up the cohort. All cohort members were sampled while nominally healthy, although unrecorded immune exposures were likely present. The donor was CMV seronegative and was included in the group of a few hundred seronegative cohort members. Each donor provided a peripheral blood sample, and peripheral blood mononuclear cells were used for TCR beta sequencing. The Qiagen DNeasy Blood Extraction Kit was used to extract genomic DNA from the blood cell samples. Note on this clone: The antigen this receptor binds is unknown. Nothing much larger sits one base from this clone, and base qualities are not available.

The TCR comes from a man aged 18 to 29 in good health and CMV-seronegative. This chain is built from TRBV11-2 and TRBJ2-3, with 8 central nucleotides matching TRBD1. Sequences were obtained from PBMCs. The CDR3: CASSPRGRTTDTQYF. The DNA sequence is TGTGCCAGCAGCCCCAGGGGGCGTACCACAGATACGCAGTATTTT.